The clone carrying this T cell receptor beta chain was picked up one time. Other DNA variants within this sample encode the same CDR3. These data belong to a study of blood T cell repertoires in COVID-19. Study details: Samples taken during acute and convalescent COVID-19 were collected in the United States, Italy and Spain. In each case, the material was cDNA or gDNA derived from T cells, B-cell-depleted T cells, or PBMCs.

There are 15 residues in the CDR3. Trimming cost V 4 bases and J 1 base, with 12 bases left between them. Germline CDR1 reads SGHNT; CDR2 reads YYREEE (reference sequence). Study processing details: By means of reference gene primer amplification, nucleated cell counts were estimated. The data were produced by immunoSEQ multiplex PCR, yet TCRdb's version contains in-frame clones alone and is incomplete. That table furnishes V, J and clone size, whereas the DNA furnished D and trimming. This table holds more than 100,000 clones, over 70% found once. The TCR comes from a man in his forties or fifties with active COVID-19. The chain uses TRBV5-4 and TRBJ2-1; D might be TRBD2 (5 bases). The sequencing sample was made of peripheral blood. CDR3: CASSLDRGSYNEQFF. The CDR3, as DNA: TGTGCCAGCAGCCTAGACCGGGGTTCCTACAATGAGCAGTTCTTC. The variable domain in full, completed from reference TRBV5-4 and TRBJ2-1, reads ETGVTQSPTHLIKTRGQQVTLRCSSQSGHNTVSWYQQALGQGPQFIFQYYREEENGRGNFPPRFSGLQFPNYSSELNVNALELDDSALYLCASSLDRGSYNEQFFGPGTRLTVL.